This TCR beta chain is from a study of blood T cell repertoires in COVID-19. Germline lookup yields CDR1 MNHEY and CDR2 SVGEGT. The junction had 5 bases not matched to a gene; V was cut back by 6 bases and J by 2 bases. This CDR3 region has 14 residues. In the study's own analysis: Amplification of reference gene primers provided the estimated nucleated cell counts. Libraries were prepared by immunoSEQ multiplex PCR; TCRdb keeps only in-frame clonotypes and omits some of them. For V, J and clone size, that table is used; D and trimming come from the DNA. The sample contains approximately 530,000 clones, about 89% of which appear only once. A Seattle source enrolled patients during active infection and followed them longitudinally.

The sequenced sample was peripheral blood. This TCR derives from a woman aged 45-60 years with COVID-19, enrolled during active disease. The gene calls are TRBV6-2 or TRBV6-3 and TRBJ1-2; 8 nucleotides agree with TRBD1. CDR3 in amino acids: CASSRPGGNYGYTF. The CDR3 DNA sequence: TGTGCCAGCAGCCGTCCAGGGGGCAACTATGGCTACACCTTC.